This TCR beta chain derives from a study of breast tumors, draining lymph nodes, adjacent tissues. Study observations and caveats: Data only fit, rather than demonstrated, lymph node origin of most tumor T cells. Tumor repertoires ranked between lymph nodes and nontumor tissue in diversity, with V and J gene preferences.

Many counts were recorded for this clonotype. No antigen is known for it. Axillary draining lymph nodes of breast cancer patients supplied the node samples. A single record per CDR3 protein comes from TCRdb applying MiXCR to the multiplex PCR reads. In the table there are about 180,000 distinct CDR3 sequences, 25% to 40% of which are singletons. Specimen: axillary lymph node tissue. This receptor was identified in a female donor with breast cancer. Some clones in this sample may be carry-over from other donors' samples.

The CDR3 protein is CASSQLTGGTRGYTF. CDR3 coding DNA: TGCGCCAGCAGCCAGTTGACAGGGGGGACTAGGGGCTACACCTTC. V and J are TRBV4-1 and TRBJ1-2, with 9 bases lining up with TRBD1. CDR1 is MGHRA and CDR2 is YSYEKL in the germline V gene. This CDR3 comprises 15 residues. V lost 3 bases to trimming and J lost 8 bases; unmatched junction nucleotides: 10.